The 2 T cell receptor beta chains reported below all come from one sample, sequenced in a study of blood T cell repertoires in COVID-19. Clones were sequenced by immunoSEQ multiplex PCR, and TCRdb holds only the in-frame ones, with some missing. The sample gives approximately 210,000 clones, 88% of which show up once; around 5.9% is in the top ten. Sequencing was carried out using peripheral blood. These receptors were collected from a woman between 40 and 50 years old who had recovered from COVID-19.

V usage is TRBV5-4 and J usage is TRBJ1-1; 7 positions match TRBD1. Germline V gives CDR1 SGHNT, CDR2 YYREEE (reference sequence). The J segment lost 0 bases and the V segment lost 0 bases, leaving 5 bases of the junction unmatched. The CDR3 loop spans 16 amino acids. CDR3 loop: CASSLGQGLMNTEAFF. The CDR3 DNA reads TGTGCCAGCAGCTTGGGACAGGGACTCATGAACACTGAAGCTTTCTTT.

Worth noting for this clone: Other DNA sequences of this sample code for an identical CDR3. This chain joins TRBV18 and TRBJ1-1; TRBD1 is a possible D gene (5 bases). Germline V CDR1 and CDR2: KGHSH, LQKENI. The CDR3 runs 13 residues. The ends were cut back, 2 bases at V and 1 base at J, with 5 bases in the middle. DNA for the CDR3: TGTGCCAGCTCACCAGGACAGAACACTGAAGCTTTCTTT. Translated, it gives CASSPGQNTEAFF.